Below are 20 T cell receptor beta chains sequenced from a single sample in a study of shared T cell receptors in the human thymus. Profiling relied on immunoSEQ multiplex PCR, and the TCRdb table lists in-frame clones only, not all of them. The profile shows 550,000 to 800,000 clones, over 75% of them singletons. These data are also associated with another study on human thymus T cells.

The specimen was thymocytes. The receptors originated from a girl in the first two years of life with a congenital heart defect.

The J gene is TRBJ1-1, the V gene TRBV20-1; possible D gene TRBD1, 6 bases. The CDR3 length is 11 residues. Trimming left V 4 bases short and J 6 bases short, with 9 bases between. CDR1 is DFQATT and CDR2 is SNEGSKA in the germline V gene (reference sequence). CDR3 in amino acids: CSATTGSEAFF. CDR3 coding DNA: TGCAGTGCTACCACAGGGTCTGAAGCTTTCTTT.

This clone was recorded a few times. V gene TRBV7-6 combines with J gene TRBJ1-2; a weak D match, TRBD1 (5 bases). There are 17 residues in the CDR3. Between the trimmed V and J ends, which lost 3 bases and 4 bases, there was a span of 21 bases. The germline gives CDR1 SGHVS, CDR2 FNYEAQ. DNA of the CDR3: TGTGCCAGCAGCTTTTACTCCCCCCAGGGTGGGGTCTATGGCTACACCTTC. It yields the protein CASSFYSPQGGVYGYTF.

The gene calls are TRBV28 and TRBJ1-5; TRBD1 might be the D (6 bases). The CDR3 consists of 15 residues. Trimming shortened V by 5 bases and J by 3 bases, and 14 bases separated the two germline ends. CDR1 is MDHEN, CDR2 SYDVKM, per germline. This chain's CDR3 is CASSRNREVNQPQHF. Here the CDR3 DNA reads TGTGCCAGCAGTCGCAACAGGGAAGTCAATCAGCCCCAGCATTTT.

Remarks on this clone: The same CDR3 is also encoded by other DNA sequences in this sample. The rearrangement links TRBV14 to TRBJ1-4; D may be TRBD1 (5 bases). Deletions cut 0 bases from V and 0 bases from J, with 8 bases between. CDR1 and CDR2 from the germline V gene are SGHDN and FVKESK. The CDR3 covers 16 residues. The DNA of the CDR3 is TGTGCCAGCAGCCAAGAACAGGTAGCAACTAATGAAAAACTGTTTTTT. It codes for CASSQEQVATNEKLFF.

This chain joins TRBV6-1 and TRBJ1-6, with a tentative D call TRBD1 (5 bases). CDR3 length: 17 residues. Germline V gives CDR1 MNHNS, CDR2 SASEGT. With 2 bases removed from V and 10 bases from J, the gap between germline ends came to 21 bases. The CDR3 loop reads CASSEKAEAQGWSPLHF. The CDR3 region has the DNA TGTGCCAGCAGTGAAAAGGCAGAGGCTCAGGGTTGGTCACCCCTCCACTTT.

The J gene is TRBJ1-1, the V gene TRBV4-1; TRBD1 is a possible D gene (5 bases). The germline gives CDR1 MGHRA, CDR2 YSYEKL. Trimming took off 3 bases at V and 1 base at J, with 9 bases between the two ends. This CDR3 comprises 14 residues. The CDR3 region has the DNA TGCGCCAGCAGCCAGGCAGGGAAGAACACTGAAGCTTTCTTT. It translates to CASSQAGKNTEAFF.

The chain employs TRBV4-2 and TRBJ2-5, with 7 nucleotides matching TRBD2. V dropped 0 bases and J dropped 4; count of bases not matched to a gene: 2. The germline CDR1 and CDR2 sequences are LGHNA and YNFKEQ. CDR3 size: 14 residues. The CDR3 here is CASSQEPGGETQYF. CDR3 nucleotide sequence: TGTGCCAGCAGCCAAGAACCGGGGGGAGAGACCCAGTACTTC.

The chain has TRBV4-1 and TRBJ1-3; possibly TRBD1 for D (6 bases). Deletions cut 4 bases from V and 0 bases from J, with 13 bases between. The CDR3 spans 16 residues. Germline values: CDR1 MGHRA, CDR2 YSYEKL. CDR3 bases: TGCGCCAGCAGCCCCCGACAGGCGAGCTCTGGAAACACCATATATTTT. Residues: CASSPRQASSGNTIYF.

This clone came up a few times. The chain uses TRBV4-3 and TRBJ1-1; D perhaps matches TRBD1 (6 bases). The CDR3 spans 16 residues. Per the germline V gene, CDR1 is LGHNA and CDR2 is YSLEER. V lost 0 bases and J lost 1, with 12 bases in between. The CDR3 DNA reads as TGCGCCAGCAGCCAAGACTCGGGACATCCGAACACTGAAGCTTTCTTT. It encodes CASSQDSGHPNTEAFF.

The rearrangement uses TRBV19 and TRBJ1-6; 7 bases align to TRBD1. CDR1 and CDR2 from the germline V gene are LNHDA and SQIVND (reference sequence). With V trimmed by 6 bases and J by 7 bases, 6 bases remained unmatched. The CDR3 sequence is 14 residues long. CDR3 bases: TGTGCCAGTAGAAAAGGGACAGAAAATTCACCCCTCCACTTT. The encoded protein is CASRKGTENSPLHF.

The chain joins TRBV27 to TRBJ1-2; no clear D gene. Trimming took 4 bases from V and 0 from J, leaving 18 bases between them. The germline V gene encodes CDR1 MNHEY and CDR2 SMNVEV (reference sequence). This CDR3 has 17 amino acids. The CDR3 reads CASSSKLGQLTNYGYTF. The DNA of the CDR3 is TGTGCCAGCAGTTCAAAACTGGGCCAATTAACTAACTATGGCTACACCTTC.

The chain uses TRBV5-6 and TRBJ1-2, with 8 positions matching TRBD1. V lost 4 bases and J lost 3; bases outside the gene matches: 11. Germline CDR1 is SGHDT and CDR2 is YYEEEE. The CDR3 extends over 16 amino acids. CDR3 sequence (DNA): TGTGCCAGCAGCCCGAAATTGGACAGGGACTACTATGGCTACACCTTC. Its translation: CASSPKLDRDYYGYTF.

This chain links TRBV10-3 with TRBJ2-2; 8 bases line up with TRBD1. The V gene's germline CDR1 is ENHRY and CDR2 SYGVKD. The J segment lost 8 bases and the V segment lost 6 bases, leaving 2 bases of the junction unmatched. The CDR3 length is 12 residues. The CDR3 DNA follows: TGTGCCATCAGGGACAGGGTAGGGGAGCTGTTTTTT. Protein sequence: CAIRDRVGELFF.

The chain couples TRBV6-4 to TRBJ2-5; TRBD1 matches 9 bases. The CDR3 spans 14 residues. Germline loops: CDR1 MRHNA, CDR2 SNTAGT. V was pared by 1 base and J by 9 bases, with 6 bases of the junction left unmatched. The CDR3 coding sequence is TGTGCCAGCAGTGACTTCCAGGGACAGGGACCCCAGTACTTC. This encodes CASSDFQGQGPQYF.

The chain links TRBV5-6 to TRBJ1-1, with D unresolved. V was shortened by 2 bases and J by 1 base, with 9 bases between the two germline ends. The CDR3 has 14 amino acids. The germline V gene has CDR1 SGHDT and CDR2 YYEEEE. The CDR3 loop is CASSFVTSNTEAFF. The CDR3 DNA reads as TGTGCCAGCAGCTTTGTGACATCGAACACTGAAGCTTTCTTT.

The rearrangement joins TRBV7-9 to TRBJ1-2; D gene unclear. The CDR3 has 14 residues. The ends were cut back, 5 bases at V and 8 bases at J, with 18 bases in the middle. Germline V gene lookup returns CDR1 SEHNR and CDR2 FQNEAQ (reference sequence). CDR3 sequence (DNA): TGTGCCAGCAGCCTACGTCGGGGTCGCTACGGCTACACCTTC. Its translation is CASSLRRGRYGYTF.

The chain carries TRBV4-3 and TRBJ1-6; a weak D match, TRBD1 (6 bases). The CDR3 extends over 16 amino acids. The germline V gene has CDR1 LGHNA and CDR2 YSLEER. The V end was cut by 4 bases, the J end by 5 bases, with 15 bases between. The CDR3 nucleotides read TGCGCCAGCAGCCTATCCGACAGGACCGATAATTCACCCCTCCACTTT. The encoded protein is CASSLSDRTDNSPLHF.

This chain joins TRBV7-6 and TRBJ1-3; possible D gene TRBD1, 5 bases. This CDR3 is 14 amino acids long. Germline CDR1 reads SGHVS; CDR2 reads FNYEAQ. V shed 5 bases and J shed 2 bases, with 10 bases lying between them. CDR3 in amino acids: CASSTPGTGNTIYF. The CDR3 DNA reads TGTGCCAGCAGCACCCCAGGGACTGGAAACACCATATATTTT.

This clone was seen just once. One end of the junction varies from germline; a read error may be responsible. V is TRBV5-5 and J is TRBJ1-2; no clear D. This CDR3 comprises 9 residues. Germline V gives CDR1 SGHKS, CDR2 YYEKEE (reference sequence). The CDR3 sequence: CAAGRRPDF. CDR3 nucleotides: TGTGCCGCCGGGAGAAGGCCAGACTTC.

Here the CDR3 DNA reads TGTGCCAGCAGCCCACCTGCTAGCGGGAGATACAATGAGCAGTTCTTC. Amino acid sequence: CASSPPASGRYNEQFF. This sequence joins TRBV11-2 and TRBJ2-1; 10 positions match TRBD2. Germline CDR1 and CDR2: SGHAT and FQNNGV. V was clipped by 5 bases and J by 4 bases; unmatched bases: 8. The CDR3 is 16 amino acids.